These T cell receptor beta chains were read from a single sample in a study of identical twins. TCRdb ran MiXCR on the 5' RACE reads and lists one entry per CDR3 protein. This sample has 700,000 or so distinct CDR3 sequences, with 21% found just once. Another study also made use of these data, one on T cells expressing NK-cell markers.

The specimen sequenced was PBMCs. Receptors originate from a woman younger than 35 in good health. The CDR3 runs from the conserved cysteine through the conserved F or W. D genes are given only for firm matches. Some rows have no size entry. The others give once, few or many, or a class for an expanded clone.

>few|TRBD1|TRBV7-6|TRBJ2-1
TGTGCCAGCAGCTTACGTACAGGGGATATGCGAACCTACAATGAGCAGTTCTTC
CASSLRTGDMRTYNEQFF
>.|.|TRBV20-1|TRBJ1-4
TGCAGTGCCCACGGGTGGGAAAAACTGTTTTTT
CSAHGWEKLFF
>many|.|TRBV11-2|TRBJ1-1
TGTGCCAGCAGCTTAGATCTGTACAGTTTAGAAGCTTTCTTT
CASSLDLYSLEAFF
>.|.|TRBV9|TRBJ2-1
TGTGCCAGCAGCGTAAATGAGGGGTACAATGAGCAGTTCTTC
CASSVNEGYNEQFF
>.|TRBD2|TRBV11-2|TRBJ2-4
TGTGCCAGCAGCTTAGGGAATAGCGGGGTGTCCAAAAACATTCAGTACTTC
CASSLGNSGVSKNIQYF
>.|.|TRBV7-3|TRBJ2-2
TGTGCCAGCAGCCCTTCTAAGACCGGGGAGCTGTTTTTT
CASSPSKTGELFF
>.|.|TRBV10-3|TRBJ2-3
TGTGCCGTGGGCTCCGGGACCCCAACGGGAGATACGCAGTATTTT
CAVGSGTPTGDTQYF
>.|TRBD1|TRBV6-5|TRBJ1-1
TGTGCCAGCACTTCCTACAGGGGTGACACTGAAGCTTTCTTT
CASTSYRGDTEAFF
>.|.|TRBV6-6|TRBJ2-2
TGTGCCACCGATGCCGCCGGGGAGCTGTTTTTT
CATDAAGELFF
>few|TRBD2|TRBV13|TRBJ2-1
TGTGCCAGCAGCTTCACCGGGACTAGCGGGAAGGGTGAGCAGTTCTTC
CASSFTGTSGKGEQFF
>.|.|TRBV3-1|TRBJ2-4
TGTGCCAGCAGCCATCCTACCTTAGCCAAAAACATTCAGTACTTC
CASSHPTLAKNIQYF
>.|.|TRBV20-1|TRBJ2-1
TGCAGTGCTAGAGTCGGGACATCTGAAGATGAGCAGTTCTTC
CSARVGTSEDEQFF
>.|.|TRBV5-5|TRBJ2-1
TGTGCCAGCAGCTTCGAGGGGGGCGGTATGAATGAGCAGTTCTTC
CASSFEGGGMNEQFF
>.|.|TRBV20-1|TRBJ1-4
TGCAGTGCTTCGAGAGGGGCAAATGAAAAACTGTTTTTT
CSASRGANEKLFF
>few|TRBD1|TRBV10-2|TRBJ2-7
TGCGCCAGCAGGGAGACAGGGTCGTCCTACGAGCAGTACTTC
CASRETGSSYEQYF
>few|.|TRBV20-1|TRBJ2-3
TGCAGTGCTAGGGATGGTCGAAGGGAAACAGATACGCAGTATTTT
CSARDGRRETDTQYF
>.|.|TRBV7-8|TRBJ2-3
TGTGCCAGCAGACTCCTCCGGCAAAGCGTGGATACGCAGTATTTT
CASRLLRQSVDTQYF
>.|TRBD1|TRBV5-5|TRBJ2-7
TGTGCCAGCAACATCTTCACCGGGACAGGGTCCTACGAGCAGTACTTC
CASNIFTGTGSYEQYF
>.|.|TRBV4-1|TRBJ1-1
TGCGCCAGCAGCCAACCAGGGACGGTCTCTAACACTGAAGCTTTCTTT
CASSQPGTVSNTEAFF
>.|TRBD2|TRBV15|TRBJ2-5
TGTGCCACCAGCAGAGATCACGGAGTAGGACTAGCGGAGATCTTC
CATSRDHGVGLAEIF
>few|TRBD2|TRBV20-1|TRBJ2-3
TGCAGTGCTAGTGGGCGGGGAGGGAATACGCAGTATTTT
CSASGRGGNTQYF
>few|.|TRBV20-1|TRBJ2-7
TGCAGTGCCCTAAAGGGCCCAACCTACGAGCAGTACTTC
CSALKGPTYEQYF
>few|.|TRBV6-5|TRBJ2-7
TGTGCCAGCAGTTACTCGATATGGGGGCCCCTCTCCTACGAGCAGTACTTC
CASSYSIWGPLSYEQYF